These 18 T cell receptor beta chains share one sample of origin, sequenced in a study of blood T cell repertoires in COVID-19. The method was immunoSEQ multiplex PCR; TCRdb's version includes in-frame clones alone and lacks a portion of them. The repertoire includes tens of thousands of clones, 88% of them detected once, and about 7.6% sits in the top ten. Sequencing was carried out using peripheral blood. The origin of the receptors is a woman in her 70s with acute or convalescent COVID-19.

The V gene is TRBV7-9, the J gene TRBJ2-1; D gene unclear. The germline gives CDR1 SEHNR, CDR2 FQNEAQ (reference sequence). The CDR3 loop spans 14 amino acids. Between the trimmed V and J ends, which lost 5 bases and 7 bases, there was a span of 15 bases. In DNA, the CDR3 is TGTGCCAGCAGCCTTTACTACCCCGAGAATGAGCAGTTCTTC. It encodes CASSLYYPENEQFF.

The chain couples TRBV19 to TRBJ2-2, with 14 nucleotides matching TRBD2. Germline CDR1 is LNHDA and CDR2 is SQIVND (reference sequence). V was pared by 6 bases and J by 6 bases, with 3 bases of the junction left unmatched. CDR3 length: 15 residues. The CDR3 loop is CASRPGLAGAGELFF. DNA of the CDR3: TGTGCCAGTAGGCCGGGACTAGCGGGAGCCGGGGAGCTGTTTTTT.

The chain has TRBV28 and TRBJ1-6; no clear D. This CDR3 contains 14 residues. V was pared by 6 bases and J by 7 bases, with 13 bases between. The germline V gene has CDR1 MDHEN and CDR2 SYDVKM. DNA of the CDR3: TGTGCCAGCAGCCTCCTAAGATTGAATTCACCCCTCCACTTT. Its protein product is CASSLLRLNSPLHF.

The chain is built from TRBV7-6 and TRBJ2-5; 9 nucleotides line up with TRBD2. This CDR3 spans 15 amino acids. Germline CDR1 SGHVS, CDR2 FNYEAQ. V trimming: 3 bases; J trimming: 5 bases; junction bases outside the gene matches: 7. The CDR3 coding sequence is TGTGCCAGCAGCTTTGCGGGGGGGCGTATGGAGACCCAGTACTTC. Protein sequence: CASSFAGGRMETQYF.

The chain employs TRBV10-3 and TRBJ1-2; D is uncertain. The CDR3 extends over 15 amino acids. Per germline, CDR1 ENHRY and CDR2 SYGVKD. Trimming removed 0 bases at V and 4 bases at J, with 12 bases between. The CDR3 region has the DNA TGTGCCATCAGTGAGTCGGTCGTGGCGGCCTATGGCTACACCTTC. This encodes CAISESVVAAYGYTF.

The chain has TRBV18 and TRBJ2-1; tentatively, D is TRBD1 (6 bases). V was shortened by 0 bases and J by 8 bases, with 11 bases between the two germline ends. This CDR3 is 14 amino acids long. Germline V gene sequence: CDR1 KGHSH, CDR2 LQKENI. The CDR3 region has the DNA TGTGCCAGCTCACCACCGATTGACAGGCATGAGCAGTTCTTC. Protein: CASSPPIDRHEQFF. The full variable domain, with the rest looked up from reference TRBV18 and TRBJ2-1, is NAGVMQNPRHLVRRRGQEARLRCSPMKGHSHVYWYRQLPEEGLKFMVYLQKENIIDESGMPKERFSAEFPKEGPSILRIQQVVRGDSAAYFCASSPPIDRHEQFFGPGTRLTVL.

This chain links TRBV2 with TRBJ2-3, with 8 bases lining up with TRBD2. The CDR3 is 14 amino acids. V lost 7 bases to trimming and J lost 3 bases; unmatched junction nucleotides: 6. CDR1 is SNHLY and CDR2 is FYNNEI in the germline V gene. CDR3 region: CASMLLAGTDTQYF. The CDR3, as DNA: TGTGCCAGCATGTTGTTAGCGGGGACAGATACGCAGTATTTT.

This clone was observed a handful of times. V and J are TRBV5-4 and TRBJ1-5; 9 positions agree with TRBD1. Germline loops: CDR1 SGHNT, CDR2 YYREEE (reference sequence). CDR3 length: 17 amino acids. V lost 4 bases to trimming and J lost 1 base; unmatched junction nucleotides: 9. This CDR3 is CASSNRGRGGSNQPQHF. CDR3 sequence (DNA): TGTGCCAGCAGCAACAGGGGGCGCGGGGGAAGCAATCAGCCCCAGCATTTT.

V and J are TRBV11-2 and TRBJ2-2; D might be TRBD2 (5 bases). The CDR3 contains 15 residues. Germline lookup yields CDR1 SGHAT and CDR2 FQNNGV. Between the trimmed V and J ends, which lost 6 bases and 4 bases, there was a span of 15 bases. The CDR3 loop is CASSYYRETTGELFF. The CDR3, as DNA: TGTGCCAGCAGTTACTACCGGGAAACCACCGGGGAGCTGTTTTTT.

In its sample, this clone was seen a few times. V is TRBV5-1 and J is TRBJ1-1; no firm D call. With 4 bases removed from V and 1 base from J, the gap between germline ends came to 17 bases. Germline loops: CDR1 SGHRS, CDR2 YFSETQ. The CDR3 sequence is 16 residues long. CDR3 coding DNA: TGCGCCAGCAGCGGGTTCATCGGAGATGGGAACACTGAAGCTTTCTTT. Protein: CASSGFIGDGNTEAFF.

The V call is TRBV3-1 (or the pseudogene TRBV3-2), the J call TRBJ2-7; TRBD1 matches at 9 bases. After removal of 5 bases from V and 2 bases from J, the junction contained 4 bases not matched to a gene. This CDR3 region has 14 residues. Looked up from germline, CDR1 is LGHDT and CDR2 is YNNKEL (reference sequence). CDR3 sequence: CASSFRDRAYEQYF. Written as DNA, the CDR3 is TGTGCCAGCAGCTTTAGGGACAGGGCCTACGAGCAGTACTTC.

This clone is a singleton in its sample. The chain's CDR3 is CASSIAIPRGHQPQHF. DNA of the CDR3: TGTGCCAGTAGTATAGCCATCCCCAGGGGGCACCAGCCCCAGCATTTT. The rearrangement uses TRBV19 and TRBJ1-5; 8 bases agree with TRBD1. J lost 7 bases, V lost 1 base, and 9 bases had no gene match. This CDR3 has 16 residues. Germline CDR1 and CDR2: LNHDA and SQIVND (reference sequence).

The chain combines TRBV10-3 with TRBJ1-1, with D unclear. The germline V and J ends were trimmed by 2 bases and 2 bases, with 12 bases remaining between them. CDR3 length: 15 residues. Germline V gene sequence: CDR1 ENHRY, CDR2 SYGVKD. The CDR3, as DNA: TGTGCCATCAGTGAGACGGAGGGAGCTAACACTGAAGCTTTCTTT. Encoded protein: CAISETEGANTEAFF.

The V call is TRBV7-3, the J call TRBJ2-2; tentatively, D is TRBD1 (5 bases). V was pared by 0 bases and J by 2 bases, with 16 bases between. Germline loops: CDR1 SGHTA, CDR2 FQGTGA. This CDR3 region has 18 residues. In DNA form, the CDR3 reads TGTGCCAGCAGCTTAACAGGGGATGATCGATATAACACCGGGGAGCTGTTTTTT. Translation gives CASSLTGDDRYNTGELFF.

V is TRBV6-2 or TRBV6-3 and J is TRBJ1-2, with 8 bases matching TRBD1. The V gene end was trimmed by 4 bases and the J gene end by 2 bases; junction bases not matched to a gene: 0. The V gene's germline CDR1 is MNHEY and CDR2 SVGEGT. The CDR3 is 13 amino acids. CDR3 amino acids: CASSWTGNYGYTF. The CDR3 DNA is TGTGCCAGCAGTTGGACAGGGAACTATGGCTACACCTTC.

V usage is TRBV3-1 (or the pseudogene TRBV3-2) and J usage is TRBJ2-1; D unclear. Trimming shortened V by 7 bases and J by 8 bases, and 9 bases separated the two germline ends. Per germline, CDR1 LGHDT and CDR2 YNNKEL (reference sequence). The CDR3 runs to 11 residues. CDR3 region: CASTRLDEQFF. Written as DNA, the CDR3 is TGTGCCAGCACAAGACTCGATGAGCAGTTCTTC.

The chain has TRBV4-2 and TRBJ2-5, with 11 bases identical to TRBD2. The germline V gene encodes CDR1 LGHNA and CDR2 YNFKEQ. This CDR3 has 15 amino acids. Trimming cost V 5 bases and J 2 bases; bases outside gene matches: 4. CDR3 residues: CASSSTSGEQETQYF. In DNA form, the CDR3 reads TGTGCCAGCAGCTCGACTAGCGGGGAACAAGAGACCCAGTACTTC.

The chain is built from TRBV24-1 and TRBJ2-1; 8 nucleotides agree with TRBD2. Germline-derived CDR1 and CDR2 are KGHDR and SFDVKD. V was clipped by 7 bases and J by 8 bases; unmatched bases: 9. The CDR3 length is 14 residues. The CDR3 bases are TGTGCCACCAGAGCAGCGGGAGCGGGGGATGAGCAGTTCTTC. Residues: CATRAAGAGDEQFF.